The subject of this entry is one TCR beta chain. Its antigen is undetermined. TCRB CDR3 was amplified from 2 ug genomic DNA or less. Primers: 60 V beta forward and 13 J beta reverse. Repertoires were generated with immunoSEQ multiplex PCR, while TCRdb's copy carries only in-frame clones and drops some. The sample has about 58,000 clones; approximately 80% are singletons. This sample is drawn from a study of glioma-infiltrating T cells after dendritic cell vaccination. Study-wide findings and caveats: Patients with more pretreatment TILs had longer time to progression and survival.

V was pared by 4 bases and J by 0 bases, with 7 bases between. Per the germline V gene, CDR1 is LNHNV and CDR2 is YYDKDF (reference sequence). This CDR3 comprises 14 residues. Time point in this sample: after dendritic cell vaccination, including at tumor progression/relapse. Blood PBMC samples: pre-vaccination, two weeks post third vaccination, and at tumor progression. This clonotype was obtained from a human donor with glioblastoma. The chain combines TRBV15 with TRBJ1-3; D gene uncertain. The input for sequencing was blood, taken after dendritic cell vaccination. The CDR3 protein is CATSIGSSGNTIYF. In DNA form, the CDR3 reads TGTGCCACCAGCATTGGGAGCTCTGGAAACACCATATATTTT.